These T cell receptor beta chains were read from a single sample in a study of shared T cell receptors in the human thymus. TCRdb's copy holds only in-frame clones and misses some; the assay was immunoSEQ multiplex PCR. The sample contains tens of thousands of clones, 90% to 95% of which appear only once. Sequences were obtained from thymocytes. All receptors derive from a human donor. CDR3s leave out the opening cysteine and the closing phenylalanine or tryptophan.

V gene	CDR3 protein
TRBV7-6	ASSATGQTVSGNTIY
TRBV6-5	ASRGDSRNYGYT
TRBV6-5	ASSPGPRVTGELF
TRBV7-6	ASSILVRWTGGFDGYT
TRBV10-3	AISEYRVTASGNTIY
TRBV19	ASTPSNQPQH
TRBV12-5	ASGLIVQGTEAF
TRBV28	ASSSSDSAPTNEKLF
TRBV6-1	AITIGEVDTEAF
TRBV15	ATSRDQGVRYGYT
TRBV6-6	ASRNRTGELQETQY
TRBV11-3	ASSLGTERNQPQH
TRBV7-9	ASSVKQGQPQH
TRBV10-2	ASTRRGATNEKLF
TRBV7-2	ASSGGQGFHEQY
TRBV4-3	ASSQDSVLGTGDGYT